Listed here is a single T cell receptor (beta chain). Trimming removed 3 bases at V and 7 bases at J, with 7 bases between. The CDR3 is made up of 12 amino acids. The data belong to a study of CD8 T cells in Susac syndrome. Random hexamers were used to reverse transcribe about 0.5 to 1 ug of RNA. The authors amplified TCR beta CDR3 across 54 Vbeta and 13 Jbeta using immunoSEQ multiplex PCR. TCRdb used MiXCR to reprocess the immunoSEQ multiplex PCR reads, holding one entry per CDR3 protein. In the table there are roughly 28,000 distinct CDR3 sequences, 94% of which are singletons. The T cells that were sequenced for TCR beta were CD8+ and CD4+ cells from blood.

The receptor was isolated from a human donor in good health. J is TRBJ1-5 and V is TRBV12-3 or TRBV12-4; D is possibly TRBD1 (5 bases). The sample taken for sequencing was CD8+ T cells from PBMCs. The CDR3 spells CASSLEGQPQHF. The CDR3 DNA sequence: TGTGCCAGCAGTTTGGAGGGGCAGCCCCAGCATTTT.